This TCR beta chain was found in a study of T-cell reconstitution after alpha-beta-depleted transplantation in children. Preparation of the TCRbeta library was carried out with unique molecular identifiers. One entry per CDR3 protein, called by TCRdb with MiXCR from the PCR reads. The table includes about 110,000 distinct CDR3 sequences, around 10% detected once. This clonotype was counted ten times or more. There are 15 residues in the CDR3. Germline lookup yields CDR1 MNHEY and CDR2 SVGAGI. Trimming removed 7 bases from V and 5 bases from J, with 19 bases in between. The sequencing here drew on PBMCs from the stem cell graft donor, taken from the stem cell graft. The TCR sequence derives from a human donor who donated a stem cell graft to a child with acute lymphoblastic leukemia. This chain joins TRBV6-5 and TRBJ2-3; TRBD2 might be the D (7 bases). The CDR3 region is CASNGRGGRGDTQYF. In nucleotides, the CDR3 is TGTGCCAGCAACGGACGAGGGGGGAGGGGAGATACGCAGTATTTT.